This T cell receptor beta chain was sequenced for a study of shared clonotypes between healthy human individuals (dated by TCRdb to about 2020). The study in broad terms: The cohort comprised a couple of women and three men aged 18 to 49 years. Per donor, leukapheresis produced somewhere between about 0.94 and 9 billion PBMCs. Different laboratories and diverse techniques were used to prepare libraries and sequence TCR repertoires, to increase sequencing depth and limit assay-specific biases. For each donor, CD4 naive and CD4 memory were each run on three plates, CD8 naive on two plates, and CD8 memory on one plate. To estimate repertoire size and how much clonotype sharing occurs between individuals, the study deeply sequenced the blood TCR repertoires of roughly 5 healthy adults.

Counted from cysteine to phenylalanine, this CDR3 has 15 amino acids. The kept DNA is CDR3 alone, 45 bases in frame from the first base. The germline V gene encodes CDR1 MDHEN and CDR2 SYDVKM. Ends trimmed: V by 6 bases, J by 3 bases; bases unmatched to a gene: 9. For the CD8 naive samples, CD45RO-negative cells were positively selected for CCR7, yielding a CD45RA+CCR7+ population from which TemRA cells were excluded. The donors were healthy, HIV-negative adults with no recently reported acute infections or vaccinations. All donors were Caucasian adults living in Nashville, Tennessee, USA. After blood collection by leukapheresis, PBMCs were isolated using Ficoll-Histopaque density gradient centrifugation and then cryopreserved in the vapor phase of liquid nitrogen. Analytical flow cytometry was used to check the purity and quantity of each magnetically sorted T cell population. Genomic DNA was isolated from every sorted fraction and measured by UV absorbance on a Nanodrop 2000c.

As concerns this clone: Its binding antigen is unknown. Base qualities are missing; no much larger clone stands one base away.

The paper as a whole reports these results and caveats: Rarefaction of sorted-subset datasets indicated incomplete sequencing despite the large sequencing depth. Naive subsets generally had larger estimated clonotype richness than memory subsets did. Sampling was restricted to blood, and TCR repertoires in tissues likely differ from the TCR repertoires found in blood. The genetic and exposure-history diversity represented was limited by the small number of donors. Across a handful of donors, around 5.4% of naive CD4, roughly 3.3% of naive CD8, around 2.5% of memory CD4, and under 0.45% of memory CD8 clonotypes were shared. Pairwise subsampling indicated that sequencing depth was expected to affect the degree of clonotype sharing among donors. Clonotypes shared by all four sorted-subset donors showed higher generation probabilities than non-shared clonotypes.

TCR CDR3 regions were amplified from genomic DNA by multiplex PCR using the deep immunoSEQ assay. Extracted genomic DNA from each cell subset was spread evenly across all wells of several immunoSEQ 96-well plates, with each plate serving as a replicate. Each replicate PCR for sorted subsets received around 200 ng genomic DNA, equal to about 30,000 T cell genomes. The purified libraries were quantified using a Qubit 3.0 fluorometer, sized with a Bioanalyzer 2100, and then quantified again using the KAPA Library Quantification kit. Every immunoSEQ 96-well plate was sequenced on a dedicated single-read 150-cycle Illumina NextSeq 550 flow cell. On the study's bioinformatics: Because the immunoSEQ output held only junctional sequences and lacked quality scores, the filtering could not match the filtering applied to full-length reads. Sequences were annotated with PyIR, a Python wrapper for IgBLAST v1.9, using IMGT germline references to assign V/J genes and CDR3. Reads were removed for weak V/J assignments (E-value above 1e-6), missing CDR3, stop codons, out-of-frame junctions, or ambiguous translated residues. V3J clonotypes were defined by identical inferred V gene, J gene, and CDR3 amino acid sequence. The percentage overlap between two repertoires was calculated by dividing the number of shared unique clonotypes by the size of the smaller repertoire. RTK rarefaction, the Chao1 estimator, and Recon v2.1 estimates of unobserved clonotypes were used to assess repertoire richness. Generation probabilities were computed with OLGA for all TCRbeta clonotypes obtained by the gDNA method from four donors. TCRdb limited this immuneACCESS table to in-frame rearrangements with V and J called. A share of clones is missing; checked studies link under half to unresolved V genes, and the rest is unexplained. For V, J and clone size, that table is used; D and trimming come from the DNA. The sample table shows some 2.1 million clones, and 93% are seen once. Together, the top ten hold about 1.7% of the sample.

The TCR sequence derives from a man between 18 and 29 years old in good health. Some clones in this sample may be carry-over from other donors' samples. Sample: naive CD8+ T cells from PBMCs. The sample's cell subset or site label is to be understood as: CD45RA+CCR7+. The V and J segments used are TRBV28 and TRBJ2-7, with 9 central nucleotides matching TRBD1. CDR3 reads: CASSEIPGQGYEQYF. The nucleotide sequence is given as TGTGCCAGCAGCGAAATTCCGGGACAGGGCTACGAGCAGTACTTC.